A single sample gave rise to the 8 T cell receptor beta chains below, sequenced in a study of blood T cell repertoires in COVID-19. Generated by immunoSEQ multiplex PCR, the TCRdb table keeps only in-frame clones and is missing some. The sample comprises approximately 150,000 clones, around 90% of which are singletons, and 2% to 2.5% rests with the top ten. The sequenced sample was peripheral blood. These TCRs come from a man aged 50 or older who had recovered from COVID-19.

V is TRBV10-3 and J is TRBJ1-1; 8 nucleotides line up with TRBD1. The CDR3 is 15 amino acids. The J segment lost 1 base and the V segment lost 4 bases, leaving 5 bases of the junction unmatched. In germline, CDR1 is ENHRY, CDR2 SYGVKD. The CDR3: CAISARTGRNTEAFF. The CDR3 DNA sequence: TGTGCCATCAGTGCTAGGACAGGGAGGAACACTGAAGCTTTCTTT.

The chain has TRBV10-3 and TRBJ2-2; the match to TRBD1 covers 7 bases. The germline V gene encodes CDR1 ENHRY and CDR2 SYGVKD. J was trimmed by 1 base and V by 2 bases; bases with no gene match: 1. The CDR3 is made up of 15 amino acids. The CDR3 region has the DNA TGTGCCATCAGTGAGAGGACAGGGAACACCGGGGAGCTGTTTTTT. Translation: CAISERTGNTGELFF.

The gene calls are TRBV5-4 and TRBJ2-5, with D possibly matching TRBD2 (7 bases). With 4 bases removed from V and 2 bases from J, the gap between germline ends came to 18 bases. Germline loops: CDR1 SGHNT, CDR2 YYREEE (reference sequence). There are 16 residues in the CDR3. In DNA form, the CDR3 reads TGTGCCAGCAGCCCTCGGGGGGCGCTGGGGCAAGAGACCCAGTACTTC. This sequence encodes CASSPRGALGQETQYF.

This clone was counted at least ten times. The chain combines TRBV24-1 with TRBJ2-3; 7 bases align to TRBD1. From germline, CDR1 is KGHDR and CDR2 SFDVKD. The CDR3 is made up of 12 amino acids. J gave up 4 bases and V 9 bases, and 3 bases lay outside the gene matches. The CDR3 nucleotides read TGTGCCACCGGGCAGGGGGCAGATACGCAGTATTTT. Its translation: CATGQGADTQYF.

This chain joins TRBV4-1 and TRBJ2-7, with D unresolved. This CDR3 has 13 residues. V was clipped by 0 bases and J by 2 bases, with 5 bases between them. In germline, CDR1 is MGHRA, CDR2 YSYEKL. The DNA of the CDR3 is TGCGCCAGCAGCCAAGATCCCACCTACGAGCAGTACTTC. This codes for CASSQDPTYEQYF.

The chain uses TRBV13 and TRBJ1-2; no firm D call. This CDR3 comprises 13 residues. The V and J ends lost 1 base and 4 bases respectively, with 7 bases between them. Germline V gene lookup returns CDR1 PRHDT and CDR2 FYEKMQ (reference sequence). In DNA, the CDR3 is TGTGCCAGCAGCTTAGACAGCGGCTATGGCTACACCTTC. It is translated as CASSLDSGYGYTF.

This clone has just a few counts. The CDR3 DNA reads as TGTGCCAGCAGTTTAGGCTCGAAAAACACTGAAGCTTTCTTT. Protein sequence: CASSLGSKNTEAFF. This chain joins TRBV28 and TRBJ1-1; D unresolved. The germline V and J ends were trimmed by 2 bases and 2 bases, with 9 bases remaining between them. The CDR3 covers 14 residues. Per the germline V gene, CDR1 is MDHEN and CDR2 is SYDVKM.

This chain uses TRBV5-4 with TRBJ2-2, with D possibly being TRBD1 (6 bases). Germline V gives CDR1 SGHNT, CDR2 YYREEE (reference sequence). The CDR3 contains 12 residues. V shed 4 bases and J shed 6 bases, with 7 bases lying between them. The CDR3 spells CASSGGPGELFF. Here the CDR3 DNA reads TGTGCCAGCAGCGGGGGCCCCGGGGAGCTGTTTTTT.